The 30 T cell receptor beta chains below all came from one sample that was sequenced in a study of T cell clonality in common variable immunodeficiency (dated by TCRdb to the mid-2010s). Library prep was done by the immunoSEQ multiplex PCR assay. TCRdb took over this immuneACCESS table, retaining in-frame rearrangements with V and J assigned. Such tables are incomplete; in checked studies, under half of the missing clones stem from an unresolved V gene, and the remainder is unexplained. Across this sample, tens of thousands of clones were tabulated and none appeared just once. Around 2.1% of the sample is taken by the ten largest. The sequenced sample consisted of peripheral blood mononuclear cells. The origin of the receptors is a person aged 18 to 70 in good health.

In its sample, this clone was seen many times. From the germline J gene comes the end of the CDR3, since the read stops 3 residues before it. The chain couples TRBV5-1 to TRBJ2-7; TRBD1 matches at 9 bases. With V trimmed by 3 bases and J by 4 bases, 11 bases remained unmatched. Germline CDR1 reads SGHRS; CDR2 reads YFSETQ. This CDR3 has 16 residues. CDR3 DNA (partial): TGCGCCAGCAGCTGGCGGGACAGGGAAAGTGCGTACGAG. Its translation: CASSWRDRESAYE. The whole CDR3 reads CASSWRDRESAYEQYF.

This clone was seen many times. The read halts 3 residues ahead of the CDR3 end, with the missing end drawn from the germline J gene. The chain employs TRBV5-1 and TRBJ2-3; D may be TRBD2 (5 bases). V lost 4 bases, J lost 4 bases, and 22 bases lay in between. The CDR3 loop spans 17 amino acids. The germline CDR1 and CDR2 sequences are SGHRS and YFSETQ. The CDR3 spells CASSLAEGHWVADTQYF. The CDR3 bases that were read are TGCGCCAGCAGCCTTGCTGAGGGCCACTGGGTGGCAGATACG.

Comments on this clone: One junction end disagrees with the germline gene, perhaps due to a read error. Incomplete CDR3 DNA: TGTGCCAGCAGCGAAGGGACGGGGACTCTAAATTCACCG. Protein sequence: CASSEGTGTLNSP. The full CDR3 protein is CASSEGTGTLNSPLFF. V is TRBV2 and J is TRBJ2-2; possibly TRBD2 for D (6 bases). The sequence runs out 3 residues before the end of the CDR3; the remainder is reconstructed from the germline J gene. The CDR3 length is 16 residues. The germline V gene has CDR1 SNHLY and CDR2 FYNNEI.

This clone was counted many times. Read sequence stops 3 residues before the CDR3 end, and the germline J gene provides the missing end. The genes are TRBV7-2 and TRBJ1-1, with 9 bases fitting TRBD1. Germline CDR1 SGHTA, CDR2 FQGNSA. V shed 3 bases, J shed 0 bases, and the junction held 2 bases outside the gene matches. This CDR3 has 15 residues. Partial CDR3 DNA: TGTGCCAGCAGCTTCACAGGGGGCATGAACACTGAA. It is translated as CASSFTGGMNTE. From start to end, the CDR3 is CASSFTGGMNTEAFF. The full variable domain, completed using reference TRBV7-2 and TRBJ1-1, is GAGVSQSPSNKVTEKGKDVELRCDPISGHTALYWYRQSLGQGLEFLIYFQGNSAPDKSGLPSDRFSAERTGGSVSTLTIQRTQQEDSAVYLCASSFTGGMNTEAFFGQGTRLTVV.

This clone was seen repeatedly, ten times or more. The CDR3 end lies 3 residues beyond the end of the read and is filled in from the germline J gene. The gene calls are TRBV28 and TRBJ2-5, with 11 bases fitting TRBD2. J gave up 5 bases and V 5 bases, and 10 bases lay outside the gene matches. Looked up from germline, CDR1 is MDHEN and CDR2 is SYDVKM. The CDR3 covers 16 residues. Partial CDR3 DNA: TGTGCCAGCAGTGTCGGGACTAGCGGATCGTGGGAGACC. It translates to CASSVGTSGSWET. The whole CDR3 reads CASSVGTSGSWETQYF.

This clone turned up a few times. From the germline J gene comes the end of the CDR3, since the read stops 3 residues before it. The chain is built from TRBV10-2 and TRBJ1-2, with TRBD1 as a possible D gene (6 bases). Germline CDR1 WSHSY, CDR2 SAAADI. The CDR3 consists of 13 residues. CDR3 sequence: CASRGTQGGGYTF. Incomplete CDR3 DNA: TGCGCCAGCAGGGGAACACAGGGAGGGGGC.

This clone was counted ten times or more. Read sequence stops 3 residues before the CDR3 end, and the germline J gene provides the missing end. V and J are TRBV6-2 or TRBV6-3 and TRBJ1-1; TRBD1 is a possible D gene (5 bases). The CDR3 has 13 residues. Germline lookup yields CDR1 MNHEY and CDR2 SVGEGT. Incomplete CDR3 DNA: TGTGCCAGCAGTTACTCATCCAGGGTCTCG. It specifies CASSYSSRVS. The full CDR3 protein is CASSYSSRVSAFF.

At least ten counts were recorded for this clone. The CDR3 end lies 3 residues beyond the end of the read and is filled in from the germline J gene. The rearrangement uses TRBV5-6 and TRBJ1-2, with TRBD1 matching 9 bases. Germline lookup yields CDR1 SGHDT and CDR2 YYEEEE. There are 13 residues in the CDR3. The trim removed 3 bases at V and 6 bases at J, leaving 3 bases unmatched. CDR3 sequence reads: CASSWDRADGYTF. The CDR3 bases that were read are TGTGCCAGCAGCTGGGACAGGGCGGATGGC. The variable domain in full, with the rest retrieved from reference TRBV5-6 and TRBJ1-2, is DAGVTQSPTHLIKTRGQQVTLRCSPKSGHDTVSWYQQALGQGPQFIFQYYEEEERQRGNFPDRFSGHQFPNYSSELNVNALLLGDSALYLCASSWDRADGYTFGSGTRLTVV.

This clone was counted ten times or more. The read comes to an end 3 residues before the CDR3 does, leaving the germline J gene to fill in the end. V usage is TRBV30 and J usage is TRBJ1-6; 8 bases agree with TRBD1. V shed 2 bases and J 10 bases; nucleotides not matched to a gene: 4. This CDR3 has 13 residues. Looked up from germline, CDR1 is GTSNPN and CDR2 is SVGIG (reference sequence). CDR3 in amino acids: CAWSTSGGSPLHF. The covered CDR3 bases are TGTGCCTGGAGTACCTCAGGGGGCTCACCC.

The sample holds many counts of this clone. Partial CDR3 DNA: TGTGCCAGCAGTTCGGCTACCCGGACAGGGGACAATCAGCCC. Protein product: CASSSATRTGDNQP. From start to end, the CDR3 is CASSSATRTGDNQPQHF. The J gene is TRBJ1-5, the V gene TRBV6-2 or TRBV6-3; 9 bases match TRBD1. The sequenced fragment ends 3 residues before the CDR3 boundary, so the rest is inferred from the germline J gene. J gave up 3 bases and V 4 bases, and 10 bases lay outside the gene matches. The germline CDR1 and CDR2 sequences are MNHEY and SVGEGT. The CDR3 covers 17 residues.

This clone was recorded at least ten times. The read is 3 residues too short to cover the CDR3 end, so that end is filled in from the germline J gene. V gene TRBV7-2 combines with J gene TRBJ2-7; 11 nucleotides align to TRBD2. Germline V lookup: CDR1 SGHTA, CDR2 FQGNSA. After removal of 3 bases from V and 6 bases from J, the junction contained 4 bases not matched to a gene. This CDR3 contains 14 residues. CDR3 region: CASSFSGGESEQYF. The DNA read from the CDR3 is TGTGCCAGCAGCTTTAGCGGGGGGGAGTCCGAG.

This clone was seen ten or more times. The CDR3 bases that were read are TGCGCCAGCAGCTTGAGGGTAGCGGGAGTGGGCACAGATACG. This translates into CASSLRVAGVGTDT. The entire CDR3 is CASSLRVAGVGTDTQYF. This sequence joins TRBV5-1 and TRBJ2-3, with 9 bases that match TRBD2. The read stops 3 residues short of the end of the CDR3; the missing end is completed from the germline J gene. This CDR3 has 17 amino acids. The V gene's germline CDR1 is SGHRS and CDR2 YFSETQ. V shed 1 base, J shed 1 base, and the junction held 7 bases outside the gene matches.

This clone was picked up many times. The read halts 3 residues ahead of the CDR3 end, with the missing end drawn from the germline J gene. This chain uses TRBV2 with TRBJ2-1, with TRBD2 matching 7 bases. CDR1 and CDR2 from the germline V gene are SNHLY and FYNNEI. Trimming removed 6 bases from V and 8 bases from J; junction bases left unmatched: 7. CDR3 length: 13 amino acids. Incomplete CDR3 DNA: TGTGCCAGCAGCGCTAGCGGCTGGGATGAG. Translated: CASSASGWDE. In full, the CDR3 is CASSASGWDEQFF.

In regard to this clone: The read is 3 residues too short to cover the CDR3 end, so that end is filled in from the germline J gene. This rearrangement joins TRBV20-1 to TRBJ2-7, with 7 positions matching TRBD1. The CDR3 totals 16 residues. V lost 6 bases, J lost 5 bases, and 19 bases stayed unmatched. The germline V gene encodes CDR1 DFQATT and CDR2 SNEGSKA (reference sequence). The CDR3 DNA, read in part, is TGCAGTGCAGAGACAGGGAGTAGTCTAGTAGGGAACGAG. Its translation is CSAETGSSLVGNE. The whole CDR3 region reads CSAETGSSLVGNEQYF.

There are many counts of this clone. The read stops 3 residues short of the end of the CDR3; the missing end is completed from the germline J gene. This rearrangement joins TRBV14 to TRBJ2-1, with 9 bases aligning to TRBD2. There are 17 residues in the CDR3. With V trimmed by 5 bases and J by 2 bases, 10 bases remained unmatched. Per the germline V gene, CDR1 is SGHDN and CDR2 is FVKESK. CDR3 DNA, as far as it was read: TGTGCCAGCAGCGAGTTTCTAGCGGGGACGCCCTACAATGAG. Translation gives CASSEFLAGTPYNE. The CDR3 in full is CASSEFLAGTPYNEQFF. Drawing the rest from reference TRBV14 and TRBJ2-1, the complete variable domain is EAGVTQFPSHSVIEKGQTVTLRCDPISGHDNLYWYRRVMGKEIKFLLHFVKESKQDESGMPNNRFLAERTGGTYSTLKVQPAELEDSGVYFCASSEFLAGTPYNEQFFGPGTRLTVL.

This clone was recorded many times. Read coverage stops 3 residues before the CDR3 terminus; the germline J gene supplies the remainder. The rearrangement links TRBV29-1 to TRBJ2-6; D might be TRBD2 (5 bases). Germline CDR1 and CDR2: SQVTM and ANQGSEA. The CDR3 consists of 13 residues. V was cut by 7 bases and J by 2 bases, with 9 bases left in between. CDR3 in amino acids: CSAAGAGANVLTF. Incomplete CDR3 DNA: TGCAGCGCCGCGGGTGCTGGGGCCAACGTC.

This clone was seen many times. CDR3 DNA, as far as it was read: TGCAGCGTGGGGACAGCTTTTAACTATGGC. Its translation: CSVGTAFNYG. The entire CDR3 is CSVGTAFNYGYTF. The chain has TRBV29-1 and TRBJ1-2, with TRBD1 identical over 7 bases. The read gets to within 3 residues of the CDR3 end, and the germline J gene fills in the rest. The CDR3 has 13 amino acids. V shed 6 bases and J 1 base; nucleotides not matched to a gene: 5. Germline-derived CDR1 and CDR2 are SQVTM and ANQGSEA. The entire variable domain, with the rest obtained from reference TRBV29-1 and TRBJ1-2, is as follows: SAVISQKPSRDICQRGTSLTIQCQVDSQVTMMFWYRQQPGQSLTLIATANQGSEATYESGFVIDKFPISRPNLTFSTLTVSNMSPEDSSIYLCSVGTAFNYGYTFGSGTRLTVV.

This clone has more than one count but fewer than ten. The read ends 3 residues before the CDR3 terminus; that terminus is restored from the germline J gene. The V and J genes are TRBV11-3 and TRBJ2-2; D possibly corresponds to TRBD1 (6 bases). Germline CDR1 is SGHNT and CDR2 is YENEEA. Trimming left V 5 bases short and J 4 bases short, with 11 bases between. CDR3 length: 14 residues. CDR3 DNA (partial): TGTGCCAGCAGCGGGGGCGCGCCCACCGGGGAG. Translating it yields CASSGGAPTGE. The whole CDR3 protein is CASSGGAPTGELFF.

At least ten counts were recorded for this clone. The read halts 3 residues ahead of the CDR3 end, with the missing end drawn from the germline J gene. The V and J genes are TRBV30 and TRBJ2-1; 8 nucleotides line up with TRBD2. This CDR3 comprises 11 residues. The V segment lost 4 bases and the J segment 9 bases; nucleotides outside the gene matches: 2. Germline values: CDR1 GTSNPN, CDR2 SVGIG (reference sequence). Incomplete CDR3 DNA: TGTGCCTGGACGGGGGGGGGTGAG. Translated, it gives CAWTGGGE. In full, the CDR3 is CAWTGGGEQFF.

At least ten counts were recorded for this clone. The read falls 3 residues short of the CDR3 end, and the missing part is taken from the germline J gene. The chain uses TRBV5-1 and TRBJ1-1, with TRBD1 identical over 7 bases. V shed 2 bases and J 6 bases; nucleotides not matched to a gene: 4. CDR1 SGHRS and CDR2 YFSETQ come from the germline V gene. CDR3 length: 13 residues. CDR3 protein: CASSLRTGSEAFF. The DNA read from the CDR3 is TGCGCCAGCAGCTTAAGGACAGGTTCTGAA.

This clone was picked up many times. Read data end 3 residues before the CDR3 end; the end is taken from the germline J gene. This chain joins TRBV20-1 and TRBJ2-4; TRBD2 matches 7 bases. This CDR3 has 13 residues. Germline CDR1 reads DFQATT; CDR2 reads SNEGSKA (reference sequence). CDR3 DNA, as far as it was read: TGCAGTGCTCCCGCACCTCTAGCGGCGGTT. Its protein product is CSAPAPLAAV. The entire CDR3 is CSAPAPLAAVQYF.

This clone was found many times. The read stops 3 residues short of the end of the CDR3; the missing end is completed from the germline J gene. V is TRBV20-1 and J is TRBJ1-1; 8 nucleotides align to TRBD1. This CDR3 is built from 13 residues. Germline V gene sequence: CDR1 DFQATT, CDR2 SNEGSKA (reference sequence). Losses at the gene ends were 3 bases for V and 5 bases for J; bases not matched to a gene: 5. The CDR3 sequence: CSARGRGRTEAFF. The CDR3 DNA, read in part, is TGCAGTGCTAGGGGCAGGGGGCGGACTGAA.

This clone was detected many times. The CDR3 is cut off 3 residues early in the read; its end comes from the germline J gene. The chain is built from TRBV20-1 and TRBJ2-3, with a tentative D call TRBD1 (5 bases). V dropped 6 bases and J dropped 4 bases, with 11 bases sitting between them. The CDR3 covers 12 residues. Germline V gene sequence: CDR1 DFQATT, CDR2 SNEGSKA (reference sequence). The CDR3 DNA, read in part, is TGCAGTGCCGCGATCAGGGCAGATACG. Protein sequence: CSAAIRADT. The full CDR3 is CSAAIRADTQYF.

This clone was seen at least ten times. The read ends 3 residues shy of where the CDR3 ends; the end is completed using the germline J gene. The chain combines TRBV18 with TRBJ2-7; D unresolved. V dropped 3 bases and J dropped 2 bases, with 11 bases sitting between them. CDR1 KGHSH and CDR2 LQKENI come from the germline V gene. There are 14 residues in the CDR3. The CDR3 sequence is CASSPEANAYEQYF. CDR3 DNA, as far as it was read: TGTGCCAGCTCACCCGAAGCGAACGCCTACGAG.

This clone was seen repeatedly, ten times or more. The sequenced CDR3 bases are TGCGCCAGCAGCTTGGAAGGTTTTAATTCACCC. As protein: CASSLEGFNSP. The whole CDR3 protein reads CASSLEGFNSPLHF. The chain recombines TRBV5-1 with TRBJ1-6; the D is unclear. The observed sequence ends 3 residues before the CDR3 terminus, with the missing tail filled in from the germline J gene. V lost 0 bases, J lost 6 bases, and 7 bases lay in between. The CDR3 runs to 14 residues. The germline gives CDR1 SGHRS, CDR2 YFSETQ. Filled out from reference TRBV5-1 and TRBJ1-6, the complete variable domain reads KAGVTQTPRYLIKTRGQQVTLSCSPISGHRSVSWYQQTPGQGLQFLFEYFSETQRNKGNFPGRFSGRQFSNSRSEMNVSTLELGDSALYLCASSLEGFNSPLHFGNGTRLTVT.

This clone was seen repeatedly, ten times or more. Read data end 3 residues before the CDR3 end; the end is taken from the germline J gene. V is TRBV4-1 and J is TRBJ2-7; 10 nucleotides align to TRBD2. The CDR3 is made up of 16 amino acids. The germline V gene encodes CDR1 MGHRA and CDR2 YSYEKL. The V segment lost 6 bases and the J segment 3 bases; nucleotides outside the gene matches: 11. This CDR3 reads CASSPFSGTSDYEQYF. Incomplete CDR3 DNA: TGCGCCAGCAGTCCTTTTTCGGGGACTAGCGACTACGAG.

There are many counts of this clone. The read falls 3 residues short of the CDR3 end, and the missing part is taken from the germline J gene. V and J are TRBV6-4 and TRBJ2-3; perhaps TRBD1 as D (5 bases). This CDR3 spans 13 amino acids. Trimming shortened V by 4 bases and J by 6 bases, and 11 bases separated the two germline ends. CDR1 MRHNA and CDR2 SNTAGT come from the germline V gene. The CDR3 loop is CASSVQAGDTQYF. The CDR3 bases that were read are TGTGCCAGCAGTGTACAGGCCGGTGATACG.

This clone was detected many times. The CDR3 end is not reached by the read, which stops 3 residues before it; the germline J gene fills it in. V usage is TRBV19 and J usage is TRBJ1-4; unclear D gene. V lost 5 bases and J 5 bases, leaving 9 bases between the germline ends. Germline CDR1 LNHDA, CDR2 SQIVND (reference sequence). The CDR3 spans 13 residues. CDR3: CASSLQRNEKLFF. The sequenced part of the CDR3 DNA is TGTGCCAGTAGTCTCCAGAGAAATGAAAAA.

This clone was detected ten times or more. The CDR3 region is CAISAQGALGGTQYF. The sequenced part of the CDR3 DNA is TGTGCCATCAGCGCCCAGGGGGCGCTCGGAGGTACG. This sequence joins TRBV10-3 and TRBJ2-3; 8 bases align to TRBD1. The DNA ends 3 residues before the CDR3 does, and the rest of the CDR3 is filled in from the germline J gene. Germline CDR1 is ENHRY and CDR2 is SYGVKD. Losses at the gene ends were 6 bases for V and 8 bases for J; bases not matched to a gene: 13. The length of the CDR3 is 15 residues.

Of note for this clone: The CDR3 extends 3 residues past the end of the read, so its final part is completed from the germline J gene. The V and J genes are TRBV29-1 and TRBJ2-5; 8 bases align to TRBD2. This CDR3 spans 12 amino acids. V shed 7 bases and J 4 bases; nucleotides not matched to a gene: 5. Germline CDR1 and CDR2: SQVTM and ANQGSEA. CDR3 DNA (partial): TGCAGCGGACTGGGACTAGGAGAGACC. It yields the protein CSGLGLGET. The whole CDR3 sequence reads CSGLGLGETQYF.